This T cell receptor (beta chain) was recovered during a study of T-cell reconstitution after alpha-beta-depleted transplantation in children. As it was prepared, the TCRbeta library received unique molecular identifiers. One entry per CDR3 protein results from TCRdb running MiXCR on the PCR reads. Of roughly 610,000 distinct CDR3 sequences listed, about 10% are singletons. In this sample, this clonotype turned up many times. The V gene's germline CDR1 is MNHNS and CDR2 SASEGT. This CDR3 is 15 amino acids long. The ends were cut back, 4 bases at V and 2 bases at J, with 14 bases in the middle. The V call is TRBV6-1, the J call TRBJ2-5; D possibly uses TRBD1 or TRBD2 (5 bases each). The TCR sequence derives from a human donor who donated a stem cell graft to a child with acute myeloid leukemia. The sequences come from PBMCs from the stem cell graft donor, collected from the stem cell graft. CDR3 in amino acids: CASSGTGTLQETQYF. For the CDR3, the DNA is TGTGCCAGCAGTGGTACCGGGACCTTACAAGAGACCCAGTACTTC.